The T cell receptor (beta chain) described here comes from a study of vaccination and CD4 T cells after COVID-19. Study summary: Drawing of post-COVID samples took place a median about 94 days after diagnosis (range 35 to 161). For post-vaccine samples, collection took place a median about 72 days after dose two, ranging from 14 to 241. Study results and limitations: Clonotypes reactive to SARS-CoV-2 had a median that went up from about 20 to 38, but not significantly.

Once obtained from cultured CD4+ T cells, the DNA was sequenced using the Oncomine TCR Beta short-read assay. MiXCR, run by TCRdb on the PCR reads, gives a single entry per CDR3 protein. The data show 2,500 to 3,500 distinct CDR3 sequences, nearly 85% seen once. Treatment meaning: approximately nine-day PBMC culture with coronavirus spike peptide pools or control peptides (ViraFEST assay). Germline V gene data show CDR1 as WNHNN and CDR2 as SYGVQD (reference sequence). There are 14 residues in the CDR3. V was cut by 8 bases and J by 3 bases, with 17 bases left in between. Notes on this clonotype: Antigen specificity is unknown.

Sequenced input: CD4+ T cells from blood, cultured in vitro. The rearrangement uses TRBV10-1 and TRBJ2-7; D possibly uses TRBD1 or TRBD2 (5 bases each). This TCR was sampled from a human donor who had recovered from COVID-19. CDR3 DNA sequence: TGCGCCAGCCAAAGTGCCGGGACGGACTACGAGCAGTACTTC. Encoded protein: CASQSAGTDYEQYF.